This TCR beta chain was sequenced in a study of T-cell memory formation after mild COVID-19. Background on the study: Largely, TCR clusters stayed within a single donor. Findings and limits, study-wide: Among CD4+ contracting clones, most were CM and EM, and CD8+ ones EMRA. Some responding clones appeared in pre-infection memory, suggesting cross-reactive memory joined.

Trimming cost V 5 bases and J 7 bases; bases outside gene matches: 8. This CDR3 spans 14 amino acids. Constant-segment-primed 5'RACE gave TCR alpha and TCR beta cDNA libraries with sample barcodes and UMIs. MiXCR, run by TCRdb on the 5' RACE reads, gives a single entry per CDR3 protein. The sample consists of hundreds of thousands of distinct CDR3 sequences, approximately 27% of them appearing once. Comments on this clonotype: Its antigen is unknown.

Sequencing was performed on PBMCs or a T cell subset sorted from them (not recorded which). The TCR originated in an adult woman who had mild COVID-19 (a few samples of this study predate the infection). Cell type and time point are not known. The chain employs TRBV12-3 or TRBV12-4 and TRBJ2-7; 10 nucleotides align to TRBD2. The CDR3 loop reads CASSRLAGLYEQYF. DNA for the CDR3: TGTGCCAGCAGTCGACTAGCGGGCCTATATGAGCAGTACTTC.